These 26 T cell receptor beta chains came from one sample sequenced in a study of OX40 agonist ivuxolimab in advanced cancers. Here immunoSEQ multiplex PCR was the method, and the copy in TCRdb shows in-frame clones only, minus some. The repertoire consists of 30,000 to 40,000 clones, with under 80% occurring once and the leading ten covering approximately 9.9%. The sequenced sample was CD4+ or CD8+ T cells sorted from blood, obtained in a trial of the OX40 agonist ivuxolimab. The source is an adult with an advanced solid tumor such as melanoma, head and neck, liver or kidney cancer.

The CDR3 sequence: CASYLGRSLNTEAFF. CDR3 nucleotides: TGTGCCAGCTACCTAGGAAGGTCCTTAAACACTGAAGCTTTCTTT. The chain has TRBV6-5 and TRBJ1-1; D not resolved. There are 15 residues in the CDR3. The V end was cut by 8 bases, the J end by 2 bases, with 18 bases between. Germline CDR1 is MNHEY and CDR2 is SVGAGI.

The chain employs TRBV13 and TRBJ1-1; unclear D gene. This CDR3 is 16 amino acids long. V was clipped by 4 bases and J by 2 bases, with 17 bases between them. The germline V gene has CDR1 PRHDT and CDR2 FYEKMQ (reference sequence). CDR3 in DNA: TGTGCCAGCAGCTCCCTCTCCGGGATCTATAACACTGAAGCTTTCTTT. This gives the protein CASSSLSGIYNTEAFF. The whole variable domain, remainder taken from reference TRBV13 and TRBJ1-1, is AAGVIQSPRHLIKEKRETATLKCYPIPRHDTVYWYQQGPGQDPQFLISFYEKMQSDKGSIPDRFSAQQFSDYHSELNMSSLELGDSALYFCASSSLSGIYNTEAFFGQGTRLTVV.

The chain couples TRBV6-6 to TRBJ1-5; the D gene is possibly TRBD1 (5 bases). V lost 2 bases to trimming and J lost 7 bases, with 18 bases between them. Germline V gene lookup returns CDR1 MNHNY and CDR2 SVGAGI (reference sequence). The CDR3 loop spans 16 amino acids. The CDR3 protein is CASSYPGVGGNQPQHF. The CDR3 region has the DNA TGTGCCAGCAGTTACCCCGGCGTTGGGGGGAACCAGCCCCAGCATTTT.

The chain recombines TRBV18 with TRBJ2-7; 8 nucleotides agree with TRBD2. Germline values: CDR1 KGHSH, CDR2 LQKENI. Trimming cost V 6 bases and J 4 bases; bases outside gene matches: 8. There are 14 residues in the CDR3. Here the CDR3 reads CASSFRERGYEQYF. The CDR3 DNA follows: TGTGCCAGCTCGTTCAGAGAGCGGGGGTACGAGCAGTACTTC.

The gene calls are TRBV19 and TRBJ1-1; D is possibly TRBD1 (6 bases). Germline CDR1 is LNHDA and CDR2 is SQIVND (reference sequence). This CDR3 has 13 residues. V was cut by 7 bases and J by 5 bases, with 14 bases left in between. DNA for the CDR3: TGTGCCAGTACCCGGGGGGGCGCAACTGAAGCTTTCTTT. Protein sequence: CASTRGGATEAFF.

V usage is TRBV28 and J usage is TRBJ2-6, with TRBD1 matching 9 bases. With V trimmed by 3 bases and J by 0 bases, 9 bases remained unmatched. The CDR3 has 19 amino acids. The V gene's germline CDR1 is MDHEN and CDR2 SYDVKM. The CDR3 nucleotides read TGTGCCAGCAGTTTTTTCGGGACAGGGCTTAGCTCTGGGGCCAACGTCCTGACTTTC. Protein sequence: CASSFFGTGLSSGANVLTF.

This chain's CDR3 is CASSLRTGGNTEAFF. The DNA of the CDR3 is TGCGCCAGCAGCTTACGTACCGGGGGGAACACTGAAGCTTTCTTT. This chain connects TRBV5-1 to TRBJ1-1; weak D call: TRBD1 (5 bases). CDR1 is SGHRS and CDR2 is YFSETQ in the germline V gene. There are 15 residues in the CDR3. V was trimmed by 2 bases and J by 1 base, leaving 12 bases between them. Variable domain in full (rest from reference TRBV5-1 and TRBJ1-1): KAGVTQTPRYLIKTRGQQVTLSCSPISGHRSVSWYQQTPGQGLQFLFEYFSETQRNKGNFPGRFSGRQFSNSRSEMNVSTLELGDSALYLCASSLRTGGNTEAFFGQGTRLTVV.

The genes are TRBV6-1 and TRBJ1-5, with 9 bases fitting TRBD1. This CDR3 is 14 amino acids long. The germline CDR1 and CDR2 sequences are MNHNS and SASEGT. The V gene end was trimmed by 6 bases and the J gene end by 7 bases; junction bases not matched to a gene: 7. CDR3 residues: CASRTGQGVQPQHF. Here the CDR3 DNA reads TGTGCCAGCAGGACGGGACAGGGAGTCCAGCCCCAGCATTTT.

This clone showed up just a few times. Germline is not matched at one junction end, which may reflect a read error. This chain links TRBV6-5 with TRBJ2-7; TRBD1 might be the D (6 bases). Per the germline V gene, CDR1 is MNHEY and CDR2 is SVGAGI. CDR3 length: 14 amino acids. The CDR3 nucleotides are TGTGCCATCAGTGAGCAGGGGTCGGGTTACGAGCAGTACTTC. It specifies CAISEQGSGYEQYF.

The V and J genes are TRBV18 and TRBJ1-6; D call uncertain. CDR1 is KGHSH, CDR2 LQKENI, per germline. The CDR3 contains 17 residues. Trimming shortened V by 3 bases and J by 6 bases, and 18 bases separated the two germline ends. The CDR3 reads CASSPFIPDATNSPLHF. The CDR3, as DNA: TGTGCCAGCTCACCCTTTATACCGGACGCAACTAATTCACCCCTCCACTTT.

CDR3 amino acids: CASSHRDRPIYGYTF. CDR3 in DNA: TGTGCCAGCAGTCACCGGGACAGGCCCATCTATGGCTACACCTTC. The chain joins TRBV6-6 to TRBJ1-2; 8 positions agree with TRBD1. V trimming: 5 bases; J trimming: 4 bases; junction bases outside the gene matches: 9. Per the germline V gene, CDR1 is MNHNY and CDR2 is SVGAGI (reference sequence). The CDR3 spans 15 residues.

The DNA of the CDR3 is TGTGCCAGCAGTGACCCCGGGACAGGCGGCTATGGCTACACCTTC. Protein sequence: CASSDPGTGGYGYTF. J is TRBJ1-2 and V is TRBV2; 8 bases map to TRBD1. Trimming removed 3 bases from V and 4 bases from J; junction bases left unmatched: 7. Germline-derived CDR1 and CDR2 are SNHLY and FYNNEI. The CDR3 is made up of 15 amino acids. Full variable domain (outside the CDR3, taken from reference TRBV2 and TRBJ1-2): EPEVTQTPSHQVTQMGQEVILRCVPISNHLYFYWYRQILGQKVEFLVSFYNNEISEKSEIFDDQFSVERPDGSNFTLKIRSTKLEDSAMYFCASSDPGTGGYGYTFGSGTRLTVV.

The rearrangement uses TRBV14 and TRBJ1-5; no clear D. The CDR3 covers 13 residues. Trimming took 2 bases from V and 4 from J, leaving 6 bases between them. Germline-derived CDR1 and CDR2 are SGHDN and FVKESK. CDR3 nucleotide sequence: TGTGCCAGCAGCCAAAGTAGGAATCAGCCCCAGCATTTT. It translates to CASSQSRNQPQHF.

This clone was observed a single time. CDR3 loop: CASSLAQFTGEGYEQYF. CDR3 nucleotides: TGTGCCAGCAGCTTAGCGCAGTTCACAGGGGAAGGTTACGAGCAGTACTTC. The chain recombines TRBV7-9 with TRBJ2-7, with 7 bases identical to TRBD1. The CDR3 consists of 17 residues. V shed 0 bases, J shed 4 bases, and the junction held 12 bases outside the gene matches. Germline CDR1 is SEHNR and CDR2 is FQNEAQ (reference sequence).

The chain uses TRBV7-9 and TRBJ1-1, with TRBD1 as a possible D gene (6 bases). The CDR3 has 17 amino acids. Germline V gives CDR1 SEHNR, CDR2 FQNEAQ (reference sequence). Trimming removed 6 bases from V and 0 bases from J, with 20 bases in between. CDR3 DNA: TGTGCCAGCAGTCGACGACGGGACAAACCCATGAACACTGAAGCTTTCTTT. Amino acid sequence: CASSRRRDKPMNTEAFF.

The gene calls are TRBV5-1 and TRBJ2-7; tentatively, D is TRBD2 (5 bases). CDR3 length equals 15 residues. V lost 2 bases to trimming and J lost 6 bases, with 18 bases between them. Germline CDR1 and CDR2: SGHRS and YFSETQ. CDR3 region: CASSFLPGSVSEQYF. For the CDR3, the DNA is TGCGCCAGCAGCTTCTTACCGGGGTCAGTTAGCGAGCAGTACTTC.

This chain connects TRBV2 to TRBJ1-2, with D hard to call. Germline values: CDR1 SNHLY, CDR2 FYNNEI. Trimming left V 1 base short and J 6 bases short, with 9 bases between. The CDR3 length is 13 residues. DNA for the CDR3: TGTGCCAGCAGTGAAGAGATTATAAATGGCTACACCTTC. This codes for CASSEEIINGYTF. Based on the CDR3 plus reference TRBV2 and TRBJ1-2, the full variable domain is EPEVTQTPSHQVTQMGQEVILRCVPISNHLYFYWYRQILGQKVEFLVSFYNNEISEKSEIFDDQFSVERPDGSNFTLKIRSTKLEDSAMYFCASSEEIINGYTFGSGTRLTVV.

The chain uses TRBV19 and TRBJ2-7; 7 bases fit TRBD2. Germline CDR1 and CDR2: LNHDA and SQIVND (reference sequence). This CDR3 is 15 amino acids long. With 3 bases clipped from V and 3 bases from J, the junction kept 8 bases outside the gene matches. DNA of the CDR3: TGTGCCAGTAGTATTGGTCTAGCGGACTACTACGAGCAGTACTTC. This codes for CASSIGLADYYEQYF.

This clone was observed a single time. The V call is TRBV5-1, the J call TRBJ2-5, with 7 bases that match TRBD1. The CDR3 sequence is 15 residues long. CDR1 SGHRS and CDR2 YFSETQ come from the germline V gene. The V and J ends lost 3 bases and 2 bases, in that order; junction bases with no gene match: 7. The CDR3 is CASSSYRGSQETQYF. Here the CDR3 DNA reads TGCGCCAGCAGCTCCTACAGGGGTAGTCAAGAGACCCAGTACTTC. Supplemented by reference TRBV5-1 and TRBJ2-5, the full variable domain reads KAGVTQTPRYLIKTRGQQVTLSCSPISGHRSVSWYQQTPGQGLQFLFEYFSETQRNKGNFPGRFSGRQFSNSRSEMNVSTLELGDSALYLCASSSYRGSQETQYFGPGTRLLVL.

For this clone: Compared with germline, one end of the junction differs, possibly owing to a read error. Other DNA sequences in this specimen translate into the identical CDR3. This chain links TRBV4-2 with TRBJ2-1, with 9 nucleotides matching TRBD2. The CDR3 runs 13 residues. Germline values: CDR1 LGHNA, CDR2 YNFKEQ. The CDR3 sequence is CASSPSGVSEQFF. CDR3 DNA: TGTGCCAGTAGCCCTAGCGGGGTGAGTGAGCAGTTCTTC.

The chain combines TRBV2 with TRBJ1-4; D uncertain. V dropped 2 bases and J dropped 7 bases, with 5 bases sitting between them. Germline V gene sequence: CDR1 SNHLY, CDR2 FYNNEI. The CDR3 spans 12 residues. DNA for the CDR3: TGTGCCAGCAGTGAACGCGTTGAAAAACTGTTTTTT. This sequence encodes CASSERVEKLFF.

The J gene is TRBJ2-3, the V gene TRBV4-1; perhaps TRBD2 as D (5 bases). The CDR3 is 17 residues long. Trimming took off 0 bases at V and 1 base at J, with 14 bases between the two ends. CDR1 and CDR2 (germline): MGHRA, YSYEKL. CDR3 nucleotides: TGCGCCAGCAGCCAAGATCTGCATCCAGCGGGCACAGATACGCAGTATTTT. This sequence encodes CASSQDLHPAGTDTQYF.

Here the CDR3 reads CASSEVLAGSYLNTGELFF. The DNA for the CDR3 is TGCGCCAGCAGTGAGGTACTAGCGGGGTCCTACCTGAACACCGGGGAGCTGTTTTTT. This rearrangement joins TRBV10-1 to TRBJ2-2; 10 nucleotides agree with TRBD2. Trimming at V came to 2 bases and at J to 1 base, leaving 10 bases not matched to a gene. Germline V lookup: CDR1 WNHNN, CDR2 SYGVQD (reference sequence). The CDR3 totals 19 residues.

This chain connects TRBV2 to TRBJ2-7; the D is unclear. CDR1 and CDR2 (germline): SNHLY, FYNNEI. The CDR3 is 11 residues long. CDR3 DNA sequence: TGTGCTACTAATCGGATCGACGAGCAGTACTTC. The encoded protein is CATNRIDEQYF.

Written as DNA, the CDR3 is TGTGCCAGCAGCTTAGACTGGAACGAGCAGTACTTC. Translated: CASSLDWNEQYF. V and J are TRBV7-6 and TRBJ2-7; no definite D call. Germline-derived CDR1 and CDR2 are SGHVS and FNYEAQ. The CDR3 runs to 12 residues. V lost 1 base, J lost 5 bases, and 6 bases lay in between.

The chain joins TRBV14 to TRBJ1-1; weak D call: TRBD1 (6 bases). Deletions cut 5 bases from V and 1 base from J, with 11 bases between. Germline values: CDR1 SGHDN, CDR2 FVKESK. The CDR3 is 14 residues long. The CDR3 here is CASSETDRNTEAFF. Written as DNA, the CDR3 is TGTGCCAGCAGCGAGACGGACAGGAACACTGAAGCTTTCTTT.